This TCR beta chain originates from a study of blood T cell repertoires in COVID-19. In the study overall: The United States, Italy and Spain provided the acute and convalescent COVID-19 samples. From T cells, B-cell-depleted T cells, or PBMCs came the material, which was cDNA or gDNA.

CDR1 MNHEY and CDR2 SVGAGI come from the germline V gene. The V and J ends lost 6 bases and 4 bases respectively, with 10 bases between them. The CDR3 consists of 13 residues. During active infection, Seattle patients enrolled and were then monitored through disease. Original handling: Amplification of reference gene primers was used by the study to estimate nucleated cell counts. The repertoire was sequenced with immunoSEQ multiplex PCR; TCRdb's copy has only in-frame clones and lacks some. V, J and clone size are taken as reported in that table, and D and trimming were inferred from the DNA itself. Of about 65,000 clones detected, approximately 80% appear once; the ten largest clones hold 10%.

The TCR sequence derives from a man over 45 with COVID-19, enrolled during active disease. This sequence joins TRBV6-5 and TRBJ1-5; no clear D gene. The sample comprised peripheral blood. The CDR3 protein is CASREGNNQPQHF. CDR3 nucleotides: TGTGCCAGCAGAGAGGGTAATAATCAGCCCCAGCATTTT.